This T cell receptor beta chain was obtained from a study of cytomegalovirus exposure and HLA in healthy donors. Study as a whole: Around 180 million T cells yielded more than 90 million unique TCR beta sequences in earlier analysis. Whole-study findings and limits: Among TCR beta chains of equal frequency, HLA-associated ones were more clonally expanded in a later analysis. In a later analysis, around 18,000 TCR beta sequences were associated with HLA alleles at 0.05 false discovery rate.

13 Jbeta primers and 60 Vbeta primers were used for the PCR. Using immunoSEQ multiplex PCR, the repertoire was profiled, and TCRdb retains in-frame clones only, with some absent. The sample records approximately 140,000 clones, 78% being singletons. On this clone: Its specificity is not known.

Trimming cost V 3 bases and J 6 bases, with 7 bases left between them. The CDR3 is made up of 12 amino acids. From germline, CDR1 is SEHNR and CDR2 FQNEAQ (reference sequence). The receptor's source is a woman younger than 35 in good health and CMV-seronegative. The chain uses TRBV7-9 and TRBJ2-3; D is undetermined. The sample taken for sequencing was PBMCs. CDR3 residues: CASSFPGDTQYF. CDR3 nucleotides: TGTGCCAGCAGCTTCCCCGGGGATACGCAGTATTTT. The whole variable domain, remainder taken from reference TRBV7-9 and TRBJ2-3, is DTGVSQNPRHKITKRGQNVTFRCDPISEHNRLYWYRQTLGQGPEFLTYFQNEAQLEKSRLLSDRFSAERPKGSFSTLEIQRTEQGDSAMYLCASSFPGDTQYFGPGTRLTVL.